The T cell receptor (beta chain) described here comes from a study of cytomegalovirus exposure and HLA in healthy donors. The primer mix had 60 Vbeta and 13 Jbeta primers. The assay was immunoSEQ multiplex PCR, and TCRdb's table has in-frame clones only and misses some. The sample has 200,000 or so clones; around 82% are singletons. Study-wide points: Among TCR beta chains, those listed as cytomegalovirus-associated numbered fewer than 200. Most TCRs appeared rarely, but some public TCRs recurred in many donors.

Worth noting for this clone: The antigen is undetermined. The junction departs from the called germline gene at one end, perhaps through a read error.

CDR3 length: 13 residues. Germline CDR1 and CDR2: SEHNR and FQNEAQ (reference sequence). The TCR sequence derives from a woman aged 25 to 39 in good health and CMV-seronegative. The V and J genes are TRBV7-9 and TRBJ1-1; no firm D call. Sequenced sample: PBMCs. The CDR3 reads CSSSLAPGFEAFF. As DNA, the CDR3 is TGTTCCAGCAGCTTAGCGCCGGGGTTTGAAGCTTTCTTT.